Shown below are 15 T cell receptor beta chains from a single sample sequenced in a study of blood T cells in healthy people across ages. A sample-barcoded 5' primer and a J-beta primer mix were used in a second PCR of roughly 6 to 11 cycles. TCRdb passed the 5' RACE reads through MiXCR, listing each CDR3 protein once. The data show hundreds of thousands of distinct CDR3 sequences, with about 25% seen just once and around 10% held by the top ten. This sample was shared with a second study, whose subject was T cells of mothers and their children.

Sequenced input: blood. These receptors all stem from a boy aged 10-17 years in good health.

Of note for this clonotype: As the CDR3 is not closed by the conserved phenylalanine or tryptophan, this likely results from a read error. The chain combines TRBV12-3 or TRBV12-4 with TRBJ2-7; D gene ambiguous. V lost 6 bases and J 4 bases, leaving 10 bases between the germline ends. CDR3 length: 12 residues. This CDR3 is CASSPYGYEQYL. The CDR3 DNA sequence: TGTGCCAGCAGCCCATACGGATACGAGCAGTACCTC.

This clonotype was detected ten times or more. Written as DNA, the CDR3 is TGTGCCAGCAGCCCAAGAAACTGGCAGGGGCAGTATTTT. This codes for CASSPRNWQGQYF. The J gene is TRBJ2-3, the V gene TRBV7-2, with D possibly matching TRBD1 (5 bases). Looked up from germline, CDR1 is SGHTA and CDR2 is FQGNSA. CDR3 length: 13 amino acids. V was cut by 5 bases and J by 11 bases, with 17 bases left in between. Variable domain in full (rest from reference TRBV7-2 and TRBJ2-3): GAGVSQSPSNKVTEKGKDVELRCDPISGHTALYWYRQSLGQGLEFLIYFQGNSAPDKSGLPSDRFSAERTGGSVSTLTIQRTQQEDSAVYLCASSPRNWQGQYFGPGTRLTVL.

The V call is TRBV7-9, the J call TRBJ2-5; D perhaps matches TRBD2 (6 bases). V lost 5 bases and J 0 bases, leaving 16 bases between the germline ends. This CDR3 has 16 amino acids. Germline-derived CDR1 and CDR2 are SEHNR and FQNEAQ (reference sequence). Here the CDR3 reads CASSLSGGGHQETQYF. CDR3 nucleotide sequence: TGTGCCAGCAGCCTTAGCGGAGGCGGGCACCAAGAGACCCAGTACTTC.

The CDR3 protein is CASGWTGSNYGYTF. The DNA of the CDR3 is TGTGCCAGTGGATGGACAGGGAGTAACTATGGCTACACCTTC. The chain employs TRBV27 and TRBJ1-2, with 8 bases identical to TRBD1. V shed 9 bases and J 1 base; nucleotides not matched to a gene: 7. Germline loops: CDR1 MNHEY, CDR2 SMNVEV (reference sequence). The CDR3 contains 14 residues.

The chain joins TRBV6-6 to TRBJ2-5; unclear D gene. With the DNA end fitting TRBJ2-7 better, the J assignment may be wrong. This CDR3 region has 12 residues. CDR1 and CDR2 from the germline V gene are MNHNY and SVGAGI (reference sequence). The CDR3 here is CASSYTGREQYF. Written as DNA, the CDR3 is TGTGCCAGCAGTTATACCGGTCGCGAGCAGTACTTC.

This clonotype was counted ten times or more. The chain combines TRBV7-9 with TRBJ2-5; TRBD1 matches at 12 bases. Germline V CDR1 and CDR2: SEHNR, FQNEAQ (reference sequence). The trim removed 5 bases at V and 3 bases at J, leaving 4 bases unmatched. This CDR3 spans 15 amino acids. The chain's CDR3 is CASSRDRGLKETQYF. In DNA form, the CDR3 reads TGTGCCAGCAGCCGGGACAGGGGGCTCAAAGAGACCCAGTACTTC.

The chain couples TRBV9 to TRBJ2-3; 11 bases align to TRBD2. Germline V gives CDR1 SGDLS, CDR2 YYNGEE. The CDR3 runs 18 residues. The trim removed 4 bases at V and 2 bases at J, leaving 12 bases unmatched. The CDR3 sequence is CASSLRTSGSPLTDTQYF. The CDR3 region has the DNA TGTGCCAGCAGCTTGAGGACTAGCGGGTCCCCTCTCACAGATACGCAGTATTTT.

The rearrangement joins TRBV25-1 to TRBJ2-1; D tentatively fits TRBD1 or TRBD2 (5 bases each). This CDR3 has 15 residues. Germline V lookup: CDR1 MGHDK, CDR2 SYGVNS. Trimming cost V 5 bases and J 5 bases, with 16 bases left between them. The CDR3, as DNA: TGTGCCAGCAGTTCACCCGGGGCGGGCGACAATGAGCAGTTCTTC. Amino acid sequence: CASSSPGAGDNEQFF.

The chain employs TRBV25-1 and TRBJ2-5, with a tentative D call TRBD2 (6 bases). V lost 4 bases, J lost 0 bases, and 9 bases lay in between. The CDR3 contains 14 residues. In germline, CDR1 is MGHDK, CDR2 SYGVNS. CDR3 bases: TGTGCCAGCAGTGGGACTACCAACCAAGAGACCCAGTACTTC. Its translation: CASSGTTNQETQYF.

The rearrangement uses TRBV29-1 and TRBJ2-1, with 8 bases matching TRBD1. The end of the DNA aligns better with TRBJ2-7, so the J call may be wrong. Germline CDR1 SQVTM, CDR2 ANQGSEA. The CDR3 runs 14 residues. This chain's CDR3 is CSVWVADRVDEQYF. CDR3 DNA: TGCAGCGTTTGGGTTGCGGACAGGGTCGACGAGCAGTACTTC.

The V gene is TRBV20-1, the J gene TRBJ1-6; maybe TRBD1 (5 bases). Trimming cost V 6 bases and J 0 bases, with 15 bases left between them. The CDR3 runs 16 residues. In germline, CDR1 is DFQATT, CDR2 SNEGSKA (reference sequence). DNA for the CDR3: TGCAGTGCCTTCCGCAGGGTCAGCTCCTATAATTCACCCCTCCACTTT. It encodes CSAFRRVSSYNSPLHF.

The table lists this clonotype with many counts. This rearrangement joins TRBV5-1 to TRBJ1-4; D perhaps matches TRBD1 (5 bases). V was pared by 0 bases and J by 5 bases, with 5 bases between. The CDR3 contains 13 residues. Germline CDR1 reads SGHRS; CDR2 reads YFSETQ. The CDR3 here is CASSLGQNEKLFF. The CDR3 DNA reads as TGCGCCAGCAGCTTGGGACAGAATGAAAAACTGTTTTTT.

The chain couples TRBV7-2 to TRBJ2-7; TRBD2 matches 9 bases. Per the germline V gene, CDR1 is SGHTA and CDR2 is FQGNSA. This CDR3 is 15 amino acids long. V lost 7 bases and J lost 2; bases outside the gene matches: 9. This chain's CDR3 is CASTPAAGGAYEQYF. CDR3 sequence (DNA): TGTGCCAGCACCCCCGCGGCGGGAGGGGCCTACGAGCAGTACTTC. The variable domain in full, with the rest retrieved from reference TRBV7-2 and TRBJ2-7, is GAGVSQSPSNKVTEKGKDVELRCDPISGHTALYWYRQSLGQGLEFLIYFQGNSAPDKSGLPSDRFSAERTGGSVSTLTIQRTQQEDSAVYLCASTPAAGGAYEQYFGPGTRLTVT.

J is TRBJ2-6 and V is TRBV2; 9 positions match TRBD1. There are 17 residues in the CDR3. V shed 6 bases and J 0 bases; nucleotides not matched to a gene: 6. Germline loops: CDR1 SNHLY, CDR2 FYNNEI. CDR3 coding DNA: TGTGCCAGCAGCGGGACAGGGACCCTCTCTGGGGCCAACGTCCTGACTTTC. Its translation is CASSGTGTLSGANVLTF.

V and J are TRBV20-1 and TRBJ1-3, with unresolved D. Germline assignment: CDR1 DFQATT and CDR2 SNEGSKA (reference sequence). V was trimmed by 4 bases and J by 4 bases, leaving 20 bases between them. The length of the CDR3 is 16 residues. The CDR3 reads CSATPVTSASGNTIYF. CDR3 nucleotide sequence: TGCAGTGCTACGCCAGTTACCTCAGCGTCCGGAAACACCATATATTTT.